This T cell receptor beta chain was captured in a study of blood T cell repertoires in COVID-19. About the research overall: Samples representing acute and convalescent COVID-19 were sourced from the United States, Italy and Spain. Sample material is recorded as cDNA or gDNA derived from T cells, B-cell-depleted T cells, or PBMCs.

Source study methods: Amplification of reference gene primers was used by the study to estimate nucleated cell counts. Assay: immunoSEQ multiplex PCR; the TCRdb copy retains only in-frame clones and omits some. For V, J and clone size, that table is used; D and trimming come from the DNA. The sample records roughly 50,000 clones, 85% to 90% being singletons. The V end lost 1 base, the J end lost 9 bases, and 19 bases lay between the germline ends. Germline CDR1 SNHLY, CDR2 FYNNEI. The CDR3 covers 16 residues. The genes are TRBV2 and TRBJ2-1; D possibly corresponds to TRBD2 (6 bases). The source is a human donor in a cohort sampled during active COVID-19. The specimen was peripheral blood. The CDR3, as DNA: TGTGCCAGCAGTGAAGAAACGGCTAGCGTTTCGGGTGAGCAGTTCTTC. This encodes CASSEETASVSGEQFF. The whole variable domain, filled in from reference TRBV2 and TRBJ2-1, reads EPEVTQTPSHQVTQMGQEVILRCVPISNHLYFYWYRQILGQKVEFLVSFYNNEISEKSEIFDDQFSVERPDGSNFTLKIRSTKLEDSAMYFCASSEETASVSGEQFFGPGTRLTVL.